The clone carrying this T cell receptor (beta chain) was seen repeatedly, ten times or more. The antigen remains unidentified. As to time point: patch test 2, 6 weeks after DPC sensitization. Treatment of the sample: therapeutic diphenylcyclopropenone sensitization with weekly scalp DPC. Ahead of applying each patch test, blood was sampled. The sample originates from a study of human T cells and chemical hapten exposure. Looking at the study overall: Donors were sensitized with 2% DPC on the upper inner arm.

Germline assignment: CDR1 LNHDA and CDR2 SQIVND (reference sequence). The V and J ends lost 5 bases and 1 base respectively, with 18 bases between them. There are 16 residues in the CDR3. In TCRdb, the RACE reads were re-called with MiXCR into one record per CDR3 protein. The sample holds 120,000 to 150,000 distinct CDR3 sequences; approximately 12% are singletons and the top ten take more than 1.1%. Study-wide results and limits: Each of the donors had alopecia, so their immune responses may not resemble those of healthy people.

The specimen comprised whole blood, sampled in connection with sensitization to the hapten diphenylcyclopropenone (DPC). The chain employs TRBV19 and TRBJ2-7; D possibly uses TRBD1 or TRBD2 (6 bases each). The receptor was isolated from a woman aged 45-65 years with alopecia areata. Some clones in this sample may be carry-over from other donors' samples. CDR3 sequence reads: CASSPRGGGGSYEQYF. Here the CDR3 DNA reads TGTGCCAGTAGTCCCCGCGGAGGGGGAGGTTCCTACGAGCAGTACTTC.